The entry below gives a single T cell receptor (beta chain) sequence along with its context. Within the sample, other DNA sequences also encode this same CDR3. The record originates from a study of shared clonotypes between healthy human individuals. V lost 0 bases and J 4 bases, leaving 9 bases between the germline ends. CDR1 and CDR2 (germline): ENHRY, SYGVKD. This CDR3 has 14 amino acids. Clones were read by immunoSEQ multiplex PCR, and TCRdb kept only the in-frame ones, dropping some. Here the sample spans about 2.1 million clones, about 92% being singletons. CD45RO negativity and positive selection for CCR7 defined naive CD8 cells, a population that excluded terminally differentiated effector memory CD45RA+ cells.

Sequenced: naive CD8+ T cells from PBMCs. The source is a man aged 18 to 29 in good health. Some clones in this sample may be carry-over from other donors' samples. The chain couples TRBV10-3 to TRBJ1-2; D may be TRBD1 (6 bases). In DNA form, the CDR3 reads TGTGCCATCAGTGAGTCGCAGGGGCTCTATGGCTACACCTTC. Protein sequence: CAISESQGLYGYTF.